The T cell receptor beta chain under discussion was sequenced for a study of T cells in Graves' hyperthyroidism and ophthalmopathy. Turning to the study itself: Peripheral blood specimens were obtained at initial diagnosis, prior to any treatment. Broader study findings: For ophthalmopathy, model prediction preceded onset by a median roughly 6.2 months. Separating ophthalmopathy from stable hyperthyroidism was achieved by a 13 V-J model.

CDR3 length: 17 amino acids. Germline V gene lookup returns CDR1 SEHNR and CDR2 FQNEAQ (reference sequence). Only a few counts were recorded for this clonotype. Its antigen is as yet unknown. A junction boundary mismatches the germline segment, possibly from a read error. Amplified TCR beta CDR3 regions derived from RNA transcripts. An initial round of RT-PCR targeting the TCR CDR3 relied on the HTBI primer set. TCRdb passed the multiplex PCR reads through MiXCR, listing each CDR3 protein once. Here the sample spans 300,000 to 500,000 distinct CDR3 sequences, roughly 13% being singletons. The chain links TRBV7-9 to TRBJ2-2, with a possible D match to TRBD2 (5 bases). This clonotype was sampled from a man aged 45-65 years with Graves' ophthalmopathy. The sample taken for sequencing was blood. The CDR3 sequence is CASSPEKWSANTGELLF. The CDR3 region has the DNA TGTGCCAGCAGCCCGGAGAAGTGGAGCGCGAACACCGGGGAGCTGCTTTTT.